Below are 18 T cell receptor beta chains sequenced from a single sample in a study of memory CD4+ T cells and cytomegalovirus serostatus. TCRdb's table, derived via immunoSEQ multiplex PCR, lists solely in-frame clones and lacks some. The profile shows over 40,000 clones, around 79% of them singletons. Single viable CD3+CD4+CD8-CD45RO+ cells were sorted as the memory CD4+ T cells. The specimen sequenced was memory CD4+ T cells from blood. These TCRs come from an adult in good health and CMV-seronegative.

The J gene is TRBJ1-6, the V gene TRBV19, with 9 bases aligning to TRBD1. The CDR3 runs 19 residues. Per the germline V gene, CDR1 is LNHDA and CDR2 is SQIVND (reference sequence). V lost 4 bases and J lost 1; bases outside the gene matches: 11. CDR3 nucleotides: TGTGCCAGTAGTAGCTCCGGGACAGGGCAGAAGTCCTATAATTCACCCCTCCACTTT. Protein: CASSSSGTGQKSYNSPLHF.

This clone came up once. The CDR3 bases are TGCAGCGCCATTAAGGGACGGGACAGGGGACAGGATGAGCAGTTCTTC. The encoded protein is CSAIKGRDRGQDEQFF. This chain links TRBV29-1 with TRBJ2-1, with TRBD1 matching 10 bases. The CDR3 runs 16 residues. Germline CDR1 reads SQVTM; CDR2 reads ANQGSEA. V was pared by 7 bases and J by 8 bases, with 17 bases of the junction left unmatched.

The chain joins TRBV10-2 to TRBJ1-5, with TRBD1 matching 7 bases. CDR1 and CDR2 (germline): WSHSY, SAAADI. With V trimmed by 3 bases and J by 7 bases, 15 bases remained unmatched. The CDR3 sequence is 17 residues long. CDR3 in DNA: TGCGCCAGCAGTGAACCGGGACAGCAGAGTTTTCGGCAGCCCCAGCATTTT. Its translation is CASSEPGQQSFRQPQHF.

The CDR3 DNA follows: TGTGCCAGCAGTGGAGGGACAGAGTATAGCAATCAGCCCCAGCATTTT. Translating gives CASSGGTEYSNQPQHF. The chain combines TRBV6-1 with TRBJ1-5, with TRBD1 identical over 7 bases. Trimming removed 4 bases from V and 0 bases from J; junction bases left unmatched: 6. The germline V gene encodes CDR1 MNHNS and CDR2 SASEGT. This CDR3 has 16 residues.

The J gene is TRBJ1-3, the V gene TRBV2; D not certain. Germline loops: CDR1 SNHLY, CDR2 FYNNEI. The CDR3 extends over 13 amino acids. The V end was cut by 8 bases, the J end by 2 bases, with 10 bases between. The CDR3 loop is CASFFGTGNTIYF. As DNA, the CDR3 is TGTGCCAGCTTTTTTGGGACTGGAAACACCATATATTTT.

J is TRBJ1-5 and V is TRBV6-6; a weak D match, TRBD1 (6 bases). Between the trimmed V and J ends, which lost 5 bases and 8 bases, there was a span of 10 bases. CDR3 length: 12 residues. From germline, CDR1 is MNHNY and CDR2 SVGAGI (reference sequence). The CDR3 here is CASSPDRKPQHF. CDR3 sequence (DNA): TGTGCCAGCAGTCCAGACAGGAAGCCCCAGCATTTT.

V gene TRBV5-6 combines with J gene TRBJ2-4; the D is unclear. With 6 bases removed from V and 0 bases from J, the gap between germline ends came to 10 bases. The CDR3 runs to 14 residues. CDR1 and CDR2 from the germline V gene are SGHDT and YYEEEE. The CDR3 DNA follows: TGTGCCAGCACCCCCAGGCTAGCCAAAAACATTCAGTACTTC. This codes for CASTPRLAKNIQYF.

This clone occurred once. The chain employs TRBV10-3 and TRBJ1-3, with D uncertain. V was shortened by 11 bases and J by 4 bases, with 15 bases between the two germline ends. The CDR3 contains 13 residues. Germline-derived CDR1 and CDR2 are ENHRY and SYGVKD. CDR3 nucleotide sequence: TGTGCCTCGATCCAGGTTCTAGGAAACACCATATATTTT. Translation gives CASIQVLGNTIYF.

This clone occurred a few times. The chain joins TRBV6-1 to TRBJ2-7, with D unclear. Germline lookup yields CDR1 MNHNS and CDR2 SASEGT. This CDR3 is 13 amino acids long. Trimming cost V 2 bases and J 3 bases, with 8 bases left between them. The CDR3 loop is CASSENRNYEQYF. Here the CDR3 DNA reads TGTGCCAGCAGTGAAAACCGAAACTACGAGCAGTACTTC.

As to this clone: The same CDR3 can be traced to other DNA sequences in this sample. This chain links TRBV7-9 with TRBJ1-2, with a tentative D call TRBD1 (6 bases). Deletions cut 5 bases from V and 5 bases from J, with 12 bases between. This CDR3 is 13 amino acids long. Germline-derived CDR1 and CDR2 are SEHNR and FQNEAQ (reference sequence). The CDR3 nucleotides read TGTGCCAGCAGCCTACAGGGCCCTTATGGCTACACCTTC. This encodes CASSLQGPYGYTF.

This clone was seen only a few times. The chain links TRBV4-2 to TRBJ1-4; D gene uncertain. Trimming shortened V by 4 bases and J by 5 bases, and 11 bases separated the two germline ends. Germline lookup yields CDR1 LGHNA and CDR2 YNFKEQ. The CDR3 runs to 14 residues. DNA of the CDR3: TGTGCCAGCAGCCCGGACGGAAGAAATGAAAAACTGTTTTTT. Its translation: CASSPDGRNEKLFF.

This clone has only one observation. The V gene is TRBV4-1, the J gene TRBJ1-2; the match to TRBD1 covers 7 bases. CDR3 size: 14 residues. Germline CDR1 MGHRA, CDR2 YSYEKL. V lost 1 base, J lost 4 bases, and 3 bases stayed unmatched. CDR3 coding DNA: TGCGCCAGCAGCCAAGGGACAGGTAGCTATGGCTACACCTTC. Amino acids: CASSQGTGSYGYTF.

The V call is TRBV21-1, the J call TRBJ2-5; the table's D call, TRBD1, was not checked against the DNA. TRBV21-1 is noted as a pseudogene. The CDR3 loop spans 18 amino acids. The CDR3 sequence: CASSNEDRDHQYQETQYF. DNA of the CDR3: TGTGCCAGCAGCAATGAGGACAGGGACCACCAGTACCAAGAGACCCAGTACTTC.

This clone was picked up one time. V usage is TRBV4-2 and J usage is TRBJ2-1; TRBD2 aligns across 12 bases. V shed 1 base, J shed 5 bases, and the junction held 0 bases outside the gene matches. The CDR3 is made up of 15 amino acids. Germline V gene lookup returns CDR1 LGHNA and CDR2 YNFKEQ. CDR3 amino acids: CASSQGTSGNNEQFF. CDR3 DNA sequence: TGTGCCAGCAGCCAAGGGACTAGCGGGAACAATGAGCAGTTCTTC.

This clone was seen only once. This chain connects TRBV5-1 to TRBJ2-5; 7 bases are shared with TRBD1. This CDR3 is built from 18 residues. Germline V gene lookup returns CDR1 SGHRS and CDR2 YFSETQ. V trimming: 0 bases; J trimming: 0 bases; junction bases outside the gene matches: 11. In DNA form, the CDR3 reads TGCGCCAGCAGCTTGGCTGCTACAGGGGCAAAGTACCAAGAGACCCAGTACTTC. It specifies CASSLAATGAKYQETQYF.

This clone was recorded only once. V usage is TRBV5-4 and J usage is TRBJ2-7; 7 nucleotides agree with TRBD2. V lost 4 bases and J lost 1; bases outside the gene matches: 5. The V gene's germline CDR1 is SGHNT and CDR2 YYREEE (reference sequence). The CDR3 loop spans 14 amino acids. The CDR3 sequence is CASSPSGGSYEQYF. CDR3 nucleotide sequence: TGTGCCAGCAGCCCCTCGGGGGGATCCTACGAGCAGTACTTC.

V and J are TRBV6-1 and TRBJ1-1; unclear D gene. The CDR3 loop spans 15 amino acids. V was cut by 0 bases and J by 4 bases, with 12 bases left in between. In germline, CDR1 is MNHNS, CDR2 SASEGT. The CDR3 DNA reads TGTGCCAGCAGTGAAGCCGACGGGAGGTCCACTGAAGCTTTCTTT. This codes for CASSEADGRSTEAFF.

Here the CDR3 reads CASSKGAARQRYGYTF. DNA of the CDR3: TGTGCCAGCAGCAAAGGCGCCGCTAGACAGAGATATGGCTACACCTTC. This chain joins TRBV7-9 and TRBJ1-2; D may be TRBD1 (5 bases). CDR1 is SEHNR, CDR2 FQNEAQ, per germline (reference sequence). Deletions cut 5 bases from V and 5 bases from J, with 21 bases between. The CDR3 runs 16 residues. The whole variable domain, filled in from reference TRBV7-9 and TRBJ1-2, reads DTGVSQNPRHKITKRGQNVTFRCDPISEHNRLYWYRQTLGQGPEFLTYFQNEAQLEKSRLLSDRFSAERPKGSFSTLEIQRTEQGDSAMYLCASSKGAARQRYGYTFGSGTRLTVV.